Listed here are 15 T cell receptor beta chains from one sample, sequenced in a study of identical twins. TCRdb used MiXCR to reprocess the 5' RACE reads, holding one entry per CDR3 protein. The sample yields hundreds of thousands of distinct CDR3 sequences, 7.1% seen once. The same specimen was also included in a second study, on yellow fever vaccine responses in identical twins.

Source material: PBMCs. These receptors were obtained from a woman between 18 and 29 years old in good health.

This clonotype showed up many times. The chain employs TRBV10-3 and TRBJ1-5; 10 bases match TRBD1. The CDR3 extends over 15 amino acids. Germline CDR1 ENHRY, CDR2 SYGVKD. Trimming at V came to 6 bases and at J to 5 bases, leaving 7 bases not matched to a gene. The CDR3 spells CAISPGQGTYQPQHF. The CDR3 region has the DNA TGTGCCATCAGCCCGGGACAGGGGACCTATCAGCCCCAGCATTTT.

This clonotype occurred many times. The chain is built from TRBV5-6 and TRBJ2-1; D is ambiguous. The germline V gene encodes CDR1 SGHDT and CDR2 YYEEEE. The CDR3 loop spans 11 amino acids. Trimming pared 0 bases from V and 9 bases from J, leaving 4 bases between. CDR3 sequence reads: CASSLDSEQFF. The CDR3 DNA reads TGTGCCAGCAGCTTGGACTCTGAGCAGTTCTTC.

This clonotype was seen only a few times. V and J are TRBV24-1 and TRBJ2-3; a weak D match, TRBD2 (5 bases). Germline V gene lookup returns CDR1 KGHDR and CDR2 SFDVKD. Trimming cost V 3 bases and J 6 bases, with 15 bases left between them. The CDR3 runs to 15 residues. The CDR3 sequence: CATSDIRKEVDTQYF. The DNA for the CDR3 is TGTGCCACCAGTGATATAAGGAAGGAGGTTGATACGCAGTATTTT.

The rearrangement uses TRBV12-3 or TRBV12-4 and TRBJ2-7, with D perhaps matching TRBD1 (6 bases). Between the trimmed V and J ends, which lost 3 bases and 4 bases, there was a span of 13 bases. This CDR3 spans 14 amino acids. CDR3 DNA: TGTGCCAGCAGTTTTGGACAGAACAAATACGAGCAGTACTTC. This translates into CASSFGQNKYEQYF.

The chain uses TRBV29-1 and TRBJ2-1; the D gene is possibly TRBD1 (6 bases). V lost 2 bases and J 12 bases, leaving 14 bases between the germline ends. Germline CDR1 SQVTM, CDR2 ANQGSEA. This CDR3 comprises 12 residues. CDR3 sequence: CSVERETGLQFF. The CDR3, as DNA: TGCAGCGTTGAAAGGGAGACAGGATTGCAGTTCTTC.

The V gene is TRBV12-3 or TRBV12-4, the J gene TRBJ2-7; 9 positions agree with TRBD2. The CDR3 contains 15 residues. The trim removed 4 bases at V and 3 bases at J, leaving 7 bases unmatched. The CDR3 sequence is CASSYHSGRNYEQYF. As DNA, the CDR3 is TGTGCCAGCAGTTACCATAGCGGGAGAAACTACGAGCAGTACTTC.

This clonotype was detected a few times. The V gene is TRBV25-1, the J gene TRBJ1-1; 7 bases agree with TRBD1. This CDR3 contains 15 residues. After removal of 5 bases from V and 1 base from J, the junction contained 7 bases not matched to a gene. The germline V gene encodes CDR1 MGHDK and CDR2 SYGVNS. CDR3 DNA: TGTGCCAGCAGTCCACCGGACAGGACGAACACTGAAGCTTTCTTT. This sequence encodes CASSPPDRTNTEAFF.

This clonotype was found a few times. This chain links TRBV6-2 or TRBV6-3 with TRBJ1-1; no firm D call. The germline V and J ends were trimmed by 2 bases and 7 bases, with 14 bases remaining between them. The CDR3 covers 14 residues. The germline CDR1 and CDR2 sequences are MNHEY and SVGEGT. As DNA, the CDR3 is TGTGCCAGCAGTTACGGTGTAGGGAGTTTTGAAGCTTTCTTT. This translates into CASSYGVGSFEAFF.

In its sample, this clonotype was seen many times. The rearrangement joins TRBV14 to TRBJ2-5; D is unclear. This CDR3 spans 12 amino acids. The V end was cut by 1 base, the J end by 1 base, with 1 base between. Germline V gene data show CDR1 as SGHDN and CDR2 as FVKESK. In DNA, the CDR3 is TGTGCCAGCAGCCAAGTCCAAGAGACCCAGTACTTC. This translates into CASSQVQETQYF.

The sample holds many counts of this clonotype. The chain combines TRBV10-3 with TRBJ2-2; 8 nucleotides line up with TRBD1. This CDR3 comprises 14 residues. The trim removed 7 bases at V and 6 bases at J, leaving 7 bases unmatched. Per germline, CDR1 ENHRY and CDR2 SYGVKD. DNA of the CDR3: TGTGCCATCAATCGACAGGGGATGGCCGGGGAGCTGTTTTTT. Its translation: CAINRQGMAGELFF.

This chain connects TRBV9 to TRBJ2-7; 10 nucleotides line up with TRBD2. Germline V lookup: CDR1 SGDLS, CDR2 YYNGEE. J was trimmed by 7 bases and V by 1 base; bases with no gene match: 8. This CDR3 is built from 15 residues. The CDR3 loop is CASSVRAGGLKEQYF. The CDR3 coding sequence is TGTGCCAGCAGCGTAAGAGCGGGAGGGTTGAAGGAGCAGTACTTC.

This clonotype was counted ten times or more. V is TRBV24-1 and J is TRBJ2-1, with 9 bases fitting TRBD1. The CDR3 has 16 amino acids. CDR1 and CDR2 from the germline V gene are KGHDR and SFDVKD. The V gene end was trimmed by 4 bases and the J gene end by 1 base; junction bases not matched to a gene: 4. As DNA, the CDR3 is TGTGCCACCAGTGACAGGGACAGGGTGTCCTACAATGAGCAGTTCTTC. Residues: CATSDRDRVSYNEQFF.

This clonotype appeared a few times. This may stem from a read error, because a much larger clone lies one nucleotide away. This chain links TRBV27 with TRBJ2-1; D perhaps matches TRBD2 (5 bases). V lost 4 bases, J lost 0 bases, and 7 bases lay in between. The CDR3 has 14 amino acids. The germline CDR1 and CDR2 sequences are MNHEY and SMNVEV (reference sequence). CDR3 loop: CASSWRSSYNEQFF. The CDR3 DNA reads as TGTGCCAGCAGTTGGAGGAGCTCCTACAATGAGCAGTTCTTC.

The J gene is TRBJ2-6, the V gene TRBV5-6; 7 nucleotides line up with TRBD1. CDR1 and CDR2 (germline): SGHDT, YYEEEE. J lost 2 bases, V lost 4 bases, and 3 bases had no gene match. This CDR3 spans 15 amino acids. The CDR3 reads CASSPTGTGANVLTF. The CDR3 DNA reads as TGTGCCAGCAGCCCGACAGGGACTGGGGCCAACGTCCTGACTTTC.

This clonotype was counted ten times or more. The chain is built from TRBV5-5 and TRBJ2-7; D gene uncertain. Germline V gene data show CDR1 as SGHKS and CDR2 as YYEKEE (reference sequence). The CDR3 consists of 13 residues. V was clipped by 7 bases and J by 1 base, with 12 bases between them. CDR3 loop: CASVSSGSYEQYV. In DNA, the CDR3 is TGTGCCAGCGTGTCCAGTGGATCCTACGAGCAGTACGTC.